This TCR beta chain was documented in a study of blood T cell repertoires in COVID-19. Looking at the study overall: Samples came from the United States, Italy and Spain, spanning acute and convalescent COVID-19. In each case, the material was cDNA or gDNA derived from T cells, B-cell-depleted T cells, or PBMCs.

The CDR3 is made up of 16 amino acids. Per germline, CDR1 MNHEY and CDR2 SMNVEV (reference sequence). V dropped 6 bases and J dropped 6; count of bases not matched to a gene: 10. Authors' processing steps: Estimation of nucleated cell counts was performed using reference gene primer amplification. Sequencing was performed with immunoSEQ multiplex PCR; in TCRdb, only in-frame clones are kept and a portion is missing. V and J calls plus clone size are reproduced from that table; the DNA served to infer D and trimming. Of 200,000 to 250,000 clones in the sample, about 86% were seen once. The sample was peripheral blood. This receptor was obtained from a man younger than 30 with active or convalescent COVID-19. V usage is TRBV27 and J usage is TRBJ1-6; 8 nucleotides line up with TRBD1. CDR3 DNA: TGTGCCAGCAGACCGATCTCGGACAGGGTTAATTCACCCCTCCACTTT. Amino acids: CASRPISDRVNSPLHF.